This T cell receptor (beta chain) comes out of a study of shared clonotypes between healthy human individuals. Regarding the study as a whole: Among a few donors, roughly 5% of naive CD4 clonotypes were found in common.

V was cut by 0 bases and J by 0 bases, with 7 bases left in between. CDR3 length equals 14 residues. Germline CDR1 and CDR2: SGDLS and YYNGEE. Those who donated, Caucasian adults without exception, all lived in Nashville, Tennessee. For this clone: Its antigen is unknown. This sample also contains other DNA sequences that code for the same CDR3.

Clones were sequenced by immunoSEQ multiplex PCR, and TCRdb holds only the in-frame ones, with some missing. In the table there are around 1.4 million clones, just under 99% of which are singletons. The chain recombines TRBV9 with TRBJ2-7; no clear D. This sequence was found in a man younger than 45 in good health. Material: naive CD4+ T cells sorted from blood. Regarding subset: CD45RA+ positively selected. For the CDR3, the DNA is TGTGCCAGCAGCGTAGCGTGGGGCTCCTACGAGCAGTACTTC. Translating it yields CASSVAWGSYEQYF.